The 26 T cell receptor beta chains below come from one sample, sequenced in a study of shared clonotypes between healthy human individuals. Profiling relied on immunoSEQ multiplex PCR, and the TCRdb table lists in-frame clones only, not all of them. Altogether approximately 740,000 clones are present, 74% being singletons, with the ten largest covering 1.5% to 2%. The sequenced sample was memory CD4+ T cells sorted from blood. The subset was: CD45RA-negative fraction. All receptors come from a woman younger than 45 in good health.

As regards this clone: Other DNA variants within this sample encode the same CDR3. The chain employs TRBV7-3 and TRBJ2-2; possibly TRBD2 for D (5 bases). Germline values: CDR1 SGHTA, CDR2 FQGTGA. The CDR3 contains 14 residues. The ends were cut back, 5 bases at V and 1 base at J, with 8 bases in the middle. The DNA of the CDR3 is TGTGCCAGCAGCCCCGGACTGAACACCGGGGAGCTGTTTTTT. Its protein is CASSPGLNTGELFF.

This clone came up a few times. In the same sample, other DNA sequences code for this CDR3. V and J are TRBV28 and TRBJ1-2, with TRBD1 matching 7 bases. Trimming at V came to 6 bases and at J to 4 bases, leaving 5 bases not matched to a gene. CDR3 size: 13 residues. Germline V CDR1 and CDR2: MDHEN, SYDVKM. The DNA of the CDR3 is TGTGCCAGCAGGAGGGACAGCCTCTATGGCTACACCTTC. Amino acids: CASRRDSLYGYTF.

The chain links TRBV25-1 to TRBJ2-4; D call uncertain. Germline assignment: CDR1 MGHDK and CDR2 SYGVNS. The CDR3 spans 14 residues. V lost 6 bases and J lost 1, with 10 bases in between. The CDR3: CASRLRLAKNIQYF. The CDR3 DNA reads as TGTGCCAGCAGATTGCGGTTGGCCAAAAACATTCAGTACTTC.

V gene TRBV27 combines with J gene TRBJ2-1; D call uncertain. This CDR3 is 15 amino acids long. V lost 3 bases to trimming and J lost 0 bases, with 9 bases between them. Germline V CDR1 and CDR2: MNHEY, SMNVEV (reference sequence). The CDR3 sequence is CASSFQISSYNEQFF. In DNA, the CDR3 is TGTGCCAGCAGTTTCCAGATATCCTCCTACAATGAGCAGTTCTTC.

This clone showed up many times. The chain employs TRBV9 and TRBJ2-7; TRBD2 matches 7 bases. V was pared by 0 bases and J by 3 bases, with 3 bases of the junction left unmatched. Germline CDR1 reads SGDLS; CDR2 reads YYNGEE. The length of the CDR3 is 14 residues. This chain's CDR3 is CASSVDWGGYEQYF. The CDR3 bases are TGTGCCAGCAGCGTAGACTGGGGGGGCTACGAGCAGTACTTC.

The rearrangement uses TRBV6-1 and TRBJ2-7; perhaps TRBD1 as D (6 bases). With 0 bases removed from V and 0 bases from J, the gap between germline ends came to 15 bases. The CDR3 has 17 residues. Germline CDR1 MNHNS, CDR2 SASEGT. The DNA for the CDR3 is TGTGCCAGCAGTGAAGCCACGTGGGGACATCGCTCCTACGAGCAGTACTTC. It encodes CASSEATWGHRSYEQYF.

This clone has a single count. Other DNA sequences in this sample translate to the same CDR3. V gene TRBV19 combines with J gene TRBJ1-5, with TRBD1 identical over 10 bases. V gave up 8 bases and J gave up 5 bases; unmatched junction bases: 3. This CDR3 has 13 amino acids. CDR1 is LNHDA, CDR2 SQIVND, per germline (reference sequence). CDR3 residues: CASRGTGDQPQHF. In DNA form, the CDR3 reads TGTGCCAGTCGAGGGACAGGGGATCAGCCCCAGCATTTT.

The rearrangement links TRBV18 to TRBJ2-1; D gene uncertain. CDR3 length: 11 amino acids. The germline V gene encodes CDR1 KGHSH and CDR2 LQKENI. The V gene lost 5 bases and the J gene lost 6 bases, with 5 bases spanning the gap. CDR3 sequence (DNA): TGTGCCAGCTCATTACGCAATGAGCAGTTCTTC. This gives the protein CASSLRNEQFF.

The chain recombines TRBV5-8 with TRBJ1-2; TRBD1 is a possible D gene (5 bases). This CDR3 has 15 residues. V lost 1 base and J 1 base, leaving 11 bases between the germline ends. CDR1 and CDR2 from the germline V gene are SGHTS and YDEGEE. The CDR3 spells CASSLRQGNNYGYTF. The CDR3 coding sequence is TGTGCCAGCAGCTTGAGGCAGGGTAATAACTATGGCTACACCTTC.

J is TRBJ2-7 and V is TRBV10-2; D gene unclear. The CDR3 sequence is 13 residues long. The V gene lost 7 bases and the J gene lost 4 bases, with 14 bases spanning the gap. Per the germline V gene, CDR1 is WSHSY and CDR2 is SAAADI. The CDR3 sequence: CASNPRTSYEQYF. The CDR3 nucleotides read TGCGCCAGCAACCCCAGAACCTCTTACGAGCAGTACTTC.

The chain carries TRBV5-1 and TRBJ2-7; TRBD1 matches 7 bases. V lost 2 bases to trimming and J lost 3 bases; unmatched junction nucleotides: 8. Germline values: CDR1 SGHRS, CDR2 YFSETQ. CDR3 length: 15 residues. The CDR3 nucleotides are TGCGCCAGCAGCTTAGGGGGCGCAGGGGTCTACGAGCAGTACTTC. The encoded protein is CASSLGGAGVYEQYF.

This clone was recorded only once. This rearrangement joins TRBV10-1 to TRBJ1-1, with D hard to call. Germline V gene sequence: CDR1 WNHNN, CDR2 SYGVQD (reference sequence). Trimming took off 2 bases at V and 6 bases at J, with 10 bases between the two ends. The CDR3 spans 13 residues. The CDR3 bases are TGCGCCAGCAGTGAGCACGGCAGTTCTGAAGCTTTCTTT. It encodes CASSEHGSSEAFF.

CDR3 protein: CASRSPGVDTQYF. CDR3 in DNA: TGTGCCAGCAGGTCTCCAGGGGTAGATACGCAGTATTTT. This rearrangement joins TRBV6-1 to TRBJ2-3; D might be TRBD1 (6 bases). The germline V gene encodes CDR1 MNHNS and CDR2 SASEGT. The CDR3 runs to 13 residues. Deletions cut 6 bases from V and 5 bases from J, with 12 bases between.

The rearrangement uses TRBV25-1 and TRBJ2-1; TRBD2 agrees at 8 bases. Germline-derived CDR1 and CDR2 are MGHDK and SYGVNS. The CDR3 has 14 amino acids. Trimming took 10 bases from V and 5 from J; bases not matched to a gene: 10. The CDR3 DNA follows: TGTGCCACTAGAGAGCGGGAGAGCAACAATGAGCAGTTCTTC. This gives the protein CATRERESNNEQFF.

In nucleotides, the CDR3 is TGTGCCAGCATATCCGCGGCCGTGAACACTGAAGCTTTCTTT. Translating gives CASISAAVNTEAFF. The genes are TRBV6-5 and TRBJ1-1; D unclear. Looked up from germline, CDR1 is MNHEY and CDR2 is SVGAGI. This CDR3 region has 14 residues. Trimming took off 7 bases at V and 0 bases at J, with 12 bases between the two ends.

The rearrangement uses TRBV11-2 and TRBJ1-3, with D uncertain. The germline V and J ends were trimmed by 0 bases and 0 bases, with 9 bases remaining between them. The germline V gene has CDR1 SGHAT and CDR2 FQNNGV. The CDR3 is 16 residues long. The CDR3 DNA sequence: TGTGCCAGCAGCTTAGAGGGCAGCACCTCTGGAAACACCATATATTTT. Its protein product is CASSLEGSTSGNTIYF.

J is TRBJ2-7 and V is TRBV27; no clear D. From germline, CDR1 is MNHEY and CDR2 SMNVEV (reference sequence). The germline V and J ends were trimmed by 5 bases and 0 bases, with 11 bases remaining between them. The CDR3 is 14 amino acids. The CDR3 bases are TGTGCCAGCAGTGAGCAGTATAGCTCCTACGAGCAGTACTTC. Translated: CASSEQYSSYEQYF.

This chain uses TRBV6-6 with TRBJ2-5; D is undetermined. The V end was cut by 5 bases, the J end by 7 bases, with 11 bases between. The V gene's germline CDR1 is MNHNY and CDR2 SVGAGI (reference sequence). This CDR3 region has 12 residues. The CDR3 is CASSKPRATQYF. Written as DNA, the CDR3 is TGTGCCAGCAGTAAACCCCGGGCGACCCAGTACTTC.

This chain joins TRBV4-1 and TRBJ1-4; D is uncertain. The V and J ends lost 1 base and 1 base respectively, with 13 bases between them. The CDR3 consists of 17 residues. Germline CDR1 reads MGHRA; CDR2 reads YSYEKL. CDR3: CASSQGVPLGTNEKLFF. The CDR3 DNA reads TGCGCCAGCAGCCAAGGAGTCCCTTTGGGAACTAATGAAAAACTGTTTTTT.

This rearrangement joins TRBV5-6 to TRBJ2-7; 11 bases match TRBD2. Per germline, CDR1 SGHDT and CDR2 YYEEEE. The CDR3 length is 15 residues. J gave up 1 base and V 0 bases, and 0 bases lay outside the gene matches. CDR3 DNA: TGTGCCAGCAGCTTGGGACTAGCGGGGTCCTACGAGCAGTACTTC. Protein product: CASSLGLAGSYEQYF.

The chain couples TRBV30 to TRBJ2-7; no reliable D call. Trimming shortened V by 0 bases and J by 2 bases, and 8 bases separated the two germline ends. The CDR3 is 13 amino acids. Per germline, CDR1 GTSNPN and CDR2 SVGIG (reference sequence). The CDR3 is CAWSVWGTYEQYF. The DNA of the CDR3 is TGTGCCTGGAGTGTATGGGGTACCTACGAGCAGTACTTC.

This chain links TRBV5-3 with TRBJ2-7; no firm D call. TRBV5-3 is sorted into the ORF group, with uncertain function. Trimming left V 8 bases short and J 1 base short, with 10 bases between. This CDR3 spans 12 amino acids. The CDR3 is CASTLRSYEQYF. The CDR3 DNA is TGTGCCAGTACCCTAAGATCCTACGAGCAGTACTTC.

The genes are TRBV25-1 and TRBJ2-2, with 16 bases matching TRBD2. Losses at the gene ends were 3 bases for V and 6 bases for J; bases not matched to a gene: 7. Germline CDR1 reads MGHDK; CDR2 reads SYGVNS. The CDR3 contains 18 residues. The CDR3 reads CASSDPRGTSGRAGELFF. CDR3 DNA sequence: TGTGCCAGCAGTGACCCTCGCGGGACTAGCGGGAGGGCCGGGGAGCTGTTTTTT.

The chain employs TRBV15 and TRBJ2-5; 9 bases map to TRBD1. Per germline, CDR1 LNHNV and CDR2 YYDKDF (reference sequence). This CDR3 comprises 14 residues. V lost 4 bases to trimming and J lost 2 bases; unmatched junction nucleotides: 2. The CDR3: CATSIGQGQETQYF. The CDR3 DNA reads TGTGCCACCAGCATAGGACAGGGGCAAGAGACCCAGTACTTC.

The chain couples TRBV6-5 to TRBJ1-2, with 7 bases aligning to TRBD1. The length of the CDR3 is 14 residues. The germline CDR1 and CDR2 sequences are MNHEY and SVGAGI. Unmatched junction bases numbered 8, after V lost 8 bases and J lost 2 bases. CDR3 DNA sequence: TGTGCCAGCTCTCGGACAGGATCCAACTATGGCTACACCTTC. As protein: CASSRTGSNYGYTF.

As to this clone: Given a much more abundant clone one base away, this may be a read error. Other nucleotide sequences from this sample produce the same CDR3. The V call is TRBV7-9, the J call TRBJ1-5, with unresolved D. Trimming removed 1 base at V and 7 bases at J, with 5 bases between. The CDR3 sequence is 12 residues long. Germline assignment: CDR1 SEHNR and CDR2 FQNEAQ (reference sequence). The chain's CDR3 is CASSLEGQPQHF. DNA of the CDR3: TGTGCCAGCAGCTTAGAGGGCCAGCCCCAGCATTTT.